This T cell receptor beta chain was documented in a study of PD-1 blockade in classical Hodgkin lymphoma. Data came from immunoSEQ multiplex PCR; TCRdb stores just in-frame clones and leaves some out. Among about 30,000 clones listed, less than 80% were seen once. All trial patients relapsed after autologous stem cell transplantation. The ends lost 0 bases at V and 6 bases at J; junction bases unmatched: 6. In germline, CDR1 is MGHRA, CDR2 YSYEKL. The CDR3 consists of 17 residues. Notes on the study in general: A significant rise in TCR diversity by C4D1 was seen for CD4+ but not CD8+ cells.

As for this clone: Its antigen is currently unknown.

The source of this sequence is a human donor with classical Hodgkin lymphoma. Sequencing used peripheral blood mononuclear cells (PBMCs), obtained before the second cycle of nivolumab. The chain couples TRBV4-1 to TRBJ2-1; TRBD2 matches 12 bases. CDR3 region: CASSQEPTSGGINEQFF. The CDR3 nucleotides are TGCGCCAGCAGCCAAGAGCCGACTAGCGGGGGCATCAATGAGCAGTTCTTC.